A selection of T cell receptor beta chains follows, all from one sample in a study of memory CD4+ T cells and cytomegalovirus serostatus. Some clones are missing from TCRdb's copy, which holds only in-frame ones; the method was immunoSEQ multiplex PCR. Of approximately 65,000 clones listed, over 60% are singletons. Input material: memory CD4+ T cells from blood. The receptors originated from an adult in good health and CMV-seronegative. CDR3s include the opening cysteine and the closing phenylalanine or tryptophan. Fields, in order: CDR3 DNA, CDR3 protein, V gene, J gene, CDR3 length, D gene, clone size. D genes are given only for firm matches. The size of a clone is reported for some rows only, either as once, few or many, or as a class for expanded clones.

cdr3_nt: TGCGCCAGCAGTGTTCAGGCCGGGGAGCTGTTTTTT; cdr3_aa: CASSVQAGELFF; v_call: TRBV10-2; j_call: TRBJ2-2; cdr3_length: 12; d_call: .; clone_size: .
cdr3_nt: TGTGCCAGCAGTTTATTCTCCTCAGGGTTGAACACTGAAGCTTTCTTT; cdr3_aa: CASSLFSSGLNTEAFF; v_call: TRBV28; j_call: TRBJ1-1; cdr3_length: 16; d_call: .; clone_size: .
cdr3_nt: TGTGCCTGGAGGGGGGGAGGGAAAGAGACCCAGTACTTC; cdr3_aa: CAWRGGGKETQYF; v_call: TRBV30; j_call: TRBJ2-5; cdr3_length: 13; d_call: TRBD2; clone_size: .
cdr3_nt: TGCGCCAGCAGCCAAGTTGGGGGACAGCCTAATGAAAAACTGTTTTTT; cdr3_aa: CASSQVGGQPNEKLFF; v_call: TRBV4-3; j_call: TRBJ1-4; cdr3_length: 16; d_call: TRBD1; clone_size: .
cdr3_nt: TGCGCCAGCAGCCAAGAGGCCTCCTTAGCGGGGGTCGTGTTCTTC; cdr3_aa: CASSQEASLAGVVFF; v_call: TRBV4-1; j_call: TRBJ2-1; cdr3_length: 15; d_call: TRBD2; clone_size: .
cdr3_nt: TGTGCCAGCAGCTTAACTGGGGGCGCAGGATATGGCTACACCTTC; cdr3_aa: CASSLTGGAGYGYTF; v_call: TRBV7-3; j_call: TRBJ1-2; cdr3_length: 15; d_call: .; clone_size: .
cdr3_nt: TGTGCCAGCTCACTAACAGGTTTTGGTGAGAACACTGAAGCTTTCTTT; cdr3_aa: CASSLTGFGENTEAFF; v_call: TRBV18; j_call: TRBJ1-1; cdr3_length: 16; d_call: .; clone_size: .
cdr3_nt: TGTGCCAGCAGTTACGACGGGGGGACTGAAGCTTTCTTT; cdr3_aa: CASSYDGGTEAFF; v_call: TRBV6-6; j_call: TRBJ1-1; cdr3_length: 13; d_call: .; clone_size: .
cdr3_nt: TGCGCCAGCAGCCAAGACCAGGCTGGGAACACCGGGGAGCTGTTTTTT; cdr3_aa: CASSQDQAGNTGELFF; v_call: TRBV4-3; j_call: TRBJ2-2; cdr3_length: 16; d_call: .; clone_size: .
cdr3_nt: TGTGCCTGGAGGGGACTAGCGAGTATTAACACCGGGGAGCTGTTTTTT; cdr3_aa: CAWRGLASINTGELFF; v_call: TRBV30; j_call: TRBJ2-2; cdr3_length: 16; d_call: TRBD2; clone_size: .
cdr3_nt: TGTGCCACCAGCAGAGAGCGGGGGAATGAAAAACTGTTTTTT; cdr3_aa: CATSRERGNEKLFF; v_call: TRBV15; j_call: TRBJ1-4; cdr3_length: 14; d_call: .; clone_size: .
cdr3_nt: TGTGCCCTCCGGGCCCAGGGCTATCGGGCTGAAGCTTTCTTT; cdr3_aa: CALRAQGYRAEAFF; v_call: TRBV30; j_call: TRBJ1-1; cdr3_length: 14; d_call: .; clone_size: .
cdr3_nt: TGTGCCAGCAGCTTAGTAAACTCTGGGGCCAACGTCCTGACTTTC; cdr3_aa: CASSLVNSGANVLTF; v_call: TRBV7-2; j_call: TRBJ2-6; cdr3_length: 15; d_call: .; clone_size: .
cdr3_nt: TGTGCCAGCAGCCAAGGCGACTCCTACAATGAGCAGTTCTTC; cdr3_aa: CASSQGDSYNEQFF; v_call: TRBV4-2; j_call: TRBJ2-1; cdr3_length: 14; d_call: .; clone_size: .
cdr3_nt: TGTGCCAGCAGCTTAAATCCAGGGGGCTTATACGAGCAGTACTTC; cdr3_aa: CASSLNPGGLYEQYF; v_call: TRBV7-2; j_call: TRBJ2-7; cdr3_length: 15; d_call: TRBD1; clone_size: few
cdr3_nt: TGCGCCAGCAGCCAAGATCCCACGGGACAGGGGAGGGGTATTGGTAATCAGCCCCAGCATTTT; cdr3_aa: CASSQDPTGQGRGIGNQPQHF; v_call: TRBV4-1; j_call: TRBJ1-5; cdr3_length: 21; d_call: TRBD1; clone_size: .
cdr3_nt: TGTGCCAGTAGTGACGGACAGGTCCTCAGTAGTGGCTACACCTTC; cdr3_aa: CASSDGQVLSSGYTF; v_call: TRBV19; j_call: TRBJ1-2; cdr3_length: 15; d_call: TRBD1; clone_size: .
cdr3_nt: TGTGCCAGTAGTAGACAGGGGGATGGCTACACCTTC; cdr3_aa: CASSRQGDGYTF; v_call: TRBV19; j_call: TRBJ1-2; cdr3_length: 12; d_call: TRBD1; clone_size: few
cdr3_nt: TGTGCCAGCAGCTCAACAAAGTTCTACGAGCAGTACTTC; cdr3_aa: CASSSTKFYEQYF; v_call: TRBV5-6; j_call: TRBJ2-7; cdr3_length: 13; d_call: .; clone_size: .